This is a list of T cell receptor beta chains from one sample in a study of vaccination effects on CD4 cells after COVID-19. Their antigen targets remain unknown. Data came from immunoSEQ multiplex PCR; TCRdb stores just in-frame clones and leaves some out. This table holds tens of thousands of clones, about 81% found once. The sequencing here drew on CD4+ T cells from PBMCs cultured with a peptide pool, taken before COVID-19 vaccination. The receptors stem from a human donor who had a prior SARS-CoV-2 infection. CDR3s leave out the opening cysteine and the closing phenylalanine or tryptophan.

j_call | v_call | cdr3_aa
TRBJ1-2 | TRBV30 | AWSRQVYGYT
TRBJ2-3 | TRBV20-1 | RLTPAGTQY
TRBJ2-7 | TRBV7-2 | ASSIERGLEQY
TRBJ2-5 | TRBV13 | ASGRRGYQETQY
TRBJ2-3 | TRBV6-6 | ASSYPRGRGTDTQY
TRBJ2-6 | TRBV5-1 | ASSLDSPRAAGANVLT
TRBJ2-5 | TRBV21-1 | ASRQLGTGGLAGPQETQY
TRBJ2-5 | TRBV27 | ASSPSRAGGVGTQY
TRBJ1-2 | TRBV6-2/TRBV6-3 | ASSYFGRNLYGYT
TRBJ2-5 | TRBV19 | ASSSSSGGTQY
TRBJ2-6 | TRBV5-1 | ASTTLYSGANVLT
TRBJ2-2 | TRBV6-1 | ASSEEWLAGGSYGGELF
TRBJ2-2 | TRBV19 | ASSSVSTGELF
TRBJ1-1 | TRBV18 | ASSPQRGPNTEAF
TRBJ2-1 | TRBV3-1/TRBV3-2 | ASSLLPGQGVVEQF
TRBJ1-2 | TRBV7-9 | ASSLAGYGYT
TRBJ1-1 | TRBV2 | ASRRDRRTEAF
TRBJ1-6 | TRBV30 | AWSVHHNSPLH
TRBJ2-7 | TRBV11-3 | ASSPGAGEGDEQY
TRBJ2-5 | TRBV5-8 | ASSLGTSGRLDETQY
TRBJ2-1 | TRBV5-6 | ASSLTGANLYNEQF
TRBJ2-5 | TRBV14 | ASSPGRQETQY
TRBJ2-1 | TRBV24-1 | ATSDFTRQGAHEQF
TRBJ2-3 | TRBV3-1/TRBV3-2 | ASSQDDRTDTQY